This TCR beta chain was identified in a study of CD8 T cells in ankylosing spondylitis. Quantitative molecular-barcoded 5'-RACE generated the TCR beta libraries. TCRdb itself ran the 5' RACE reads through MiXCR, one entry per CDR3 protein. The sample consists of roughly 700,000 distinct CDR3 sequences, around 17% of them appearing once. This CDR3 is built from 15 residues. From germline, CDR1 is MNHEY and CDR2 SMNVEV (reference sequence). V dropped 1 base and J dropped 5; count of bases not matched to a gene: 2. With respect to this clonotype: Its antigen is currently unknown.

Study outcomes and limitations: Earlier work had already found some motif variants in reactive arthritis synovial fluid and blood. Within matched ankylosing spondylitis synovial fluid, disease-linked clones were reportedly significantly enriched. A motif in TCR beta, a set of under ten highly homologous variants, appeared characteristic of ankylosing spondylitis blood.

The source is a male donor with ankylosing spondylitis. This chain connects TRBV27 to TRBJ2-1; 10 positions match TRBD2. Sequencing was performed on blood, either unsorted or a sorted T cell fraction (not recorded which). The CDR3 nucleotides are TGTGCCAGCAGTTTATGGGGGACTAGCGACAATGAGCAGTTCTTC. This codes for CASSLWGTSDNEQFF.